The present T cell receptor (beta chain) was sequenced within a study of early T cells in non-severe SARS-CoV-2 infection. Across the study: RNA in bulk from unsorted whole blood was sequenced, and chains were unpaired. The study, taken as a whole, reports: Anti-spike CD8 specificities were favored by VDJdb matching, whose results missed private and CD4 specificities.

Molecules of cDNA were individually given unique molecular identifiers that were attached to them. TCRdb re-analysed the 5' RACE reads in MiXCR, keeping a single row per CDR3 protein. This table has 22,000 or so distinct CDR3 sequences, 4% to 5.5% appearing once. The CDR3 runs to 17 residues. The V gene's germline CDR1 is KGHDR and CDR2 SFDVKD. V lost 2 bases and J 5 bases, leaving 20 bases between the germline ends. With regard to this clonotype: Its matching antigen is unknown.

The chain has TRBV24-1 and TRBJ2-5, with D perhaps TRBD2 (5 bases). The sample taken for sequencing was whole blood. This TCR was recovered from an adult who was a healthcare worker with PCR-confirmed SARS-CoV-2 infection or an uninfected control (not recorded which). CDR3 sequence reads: CATSDSFPSGRGETQYF. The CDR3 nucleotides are TGTGCCACCAGTGATTCCTTCCCATCAGGCCGAGGGGAGACCCAGTACTTC.